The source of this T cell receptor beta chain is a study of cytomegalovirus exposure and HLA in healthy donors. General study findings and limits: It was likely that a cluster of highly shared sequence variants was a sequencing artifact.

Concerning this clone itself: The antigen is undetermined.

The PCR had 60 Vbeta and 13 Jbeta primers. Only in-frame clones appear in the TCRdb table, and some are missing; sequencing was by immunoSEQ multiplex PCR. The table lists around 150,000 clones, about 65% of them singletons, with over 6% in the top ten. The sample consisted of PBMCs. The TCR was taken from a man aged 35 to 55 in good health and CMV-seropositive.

CDR3: CASSPSGDILQYF. CDR3 in DNA: TGTGCCAGCAGCCCCTCCGGGGACATCCTGCAGTATTTT. This sequence joins TRBV9 and TRBJ2-3; D may be TRBD1 (6 bases). This CDR3 comprises 13 residues. Germline assignment: CDR1 SGDLS and CDR2 YYNGEE. V was cut by 4 bases and J by 11 bases, with 17 bases left in between.